The 12 T cell receptor beta chains given below trace back to one sample, sequenced in a study of blood T cell repertoires in COVID-19. TCRdb keeps only in-frame clones here, not all; method: immunoSEQ multiplex PCR. The sample has approximately 69,000 clones, more than 60% seen once; the top ten hold approximately 20%. The sample comprised peripheral blood. Receptors were obtained from a man between 60 and 70 years old with acute or convalescent COVID-19.

J is TRBJ2-7 and V is TRBV6-5; 12 bases align to TRBD1. V lost 0 bases, J lost 5 bases, and 5 bases stayed unmatched. Germline V gene lookup returns CDR1 MNHEY and CDR2 SVGAGI. The CDR3 runs to 16 residues. The CDR3 is CASSYSVGTGGDEQYF. The CDR3 DNA reads TGTGCCAGCAGTTACTCGGTCGGGACAGGGGGCGACGAGCAGTACTTC.

This sequence joins TRBV12-5 and TRBJ2-2; D remains ambiguous. The CDR3 covers 15 residues. CDR1 and CDR2 from the germline V gene are LGHNT and FRNRAP. V lost 1 base and J lost 2, with 8 bases in between. The DNA for the CDR3 is TGTGCTAGTGGTTTGGATACACTAAACACCGGGGAGCTGTTTTTT. Residues: CASGLDTLNTGELFF. Filled out from reference TRBV12-5 and TRBJ2-2, the complete variable domain reads DARVTQTPRHKVTEMGQEVTMRCQPILGHNTVFWYRQTMMQGLELLAYFRNRAPLDDSGMPKDRFSAEMPDATLATLKIQPSEPRDSAVYFCASGLDTLNTGELFFGEGSRLTVL.

The chain links TRBV7-8 to TRBJ1-1; maybe TRBD1 (6 bases). V shed 6 bases and J shed 2 bases, with 13 bases lying between them. The CDR3 is 14 residues long. Per germline, CDR1 SGHVS and CDR2 FQNEAQ. The CDR3 region has the DNA TGTGCCAGCAGAAAACAGGGAACTAACACTGAAGCTTTCTTT. Encoded protein: CASRKQGTNTEAFF.

This chain connects TRBV5-1 to TRBJ2-1, with a weak D call TRBD2 (7 bases). This CDR3 has 17 residues. Germline V CDR1 and CDR2: SGHRS, YFSETQ. V dropped 3 bases and J dropped 2 bases, with 18 bases sitting between them. CDR3 nucleotides: TGCGCCAGCAGCTCGCAGGGAAGCGGGACACCCTACAATGAGCAGTTCTTC. This translates into CASSSQGSGTPYNEQFF.

The J gene is TRBJ2-6, the V gene TRBV11-2, with D unresolved. Germline V gives CDR1 SGHAT, CDR2 FQNNGV. CDR3 length equals 15 residues. V lost 1 base and J lost 4, with 8 bases in between. CDR3 sequence reads: CASSLGASGANVLTF. CDR3 DNA sequence: TGTGCCAGCAGCTTAGGGGCGTCGGGGGCCAACGTCCTGACTTTC.

This clone appeared once. The CDR3 region has the DNA TGTGCCAGCAGCCAATATTTAGGGGGCCGCGCCAAAAACATTCAGTACTTC. Protein sequence: CASSQYLGGRAKNIQYF. V gene TRBV3-1 (or the pseudogene TRBV3-2) combines with J gene TRBJ2-4; 7 nucleotides match TRBD1. The germline gives CDR1 LGHDT, CDR2 YNNKEL (reference sequence). CDR3 size: 17 residues. V lost 2 bases to trimming and J lost 1 base; unmatched junction nucleotides: 8.

The CDR3 DNA reads as TGTGCCAGCAGTCGCAACGCGGGGCGGGGAGATACGCAGTATTTT. Translating gives CASSRNAGRGDTQYF. The rearrangement uses TRBV5-8 and TRBJ2-3; the D gene is possibly TRBD2 (6 bases). The V gene lost 5 bases and the J gene lost 5 bases, with 18 bases spanning the gap. CDR3 length: 15 amino acids. Germline V lookup: CDR1 SGHTS, CDR2 YDEGEE.

The rearrangement links TRBV18 to TRBJ2-7, with D hard to call. Germline V gives CDR1 KGHSH, CDR2 LQKENI. V was trimmed by 5 bases and J by 1 base, leaving 9 bases between them. This CDR3 region has 13 residues. CDR3 loop: CASSKDGSYEQYV. The CDR3 DNA reads TGTGCCAGCTCAAAAGACGGGTCCTACGAGCAGTACGTC.

The DNA of the CDR3 is TGTGCCATCAGTGAGGTAGGGGAGGTCGACGGAGCTTTCTTT. This codes for CAISEVGEVDGAFF. The rearrangement links TRBV10-3 to TRBJ1-1, with D tentatively TRBD1 (5 bases). Germline V gene data show CDR1 as ENHRY and CDR2 as SYGVKD. The V gene lost 2 bases and the J gene lost 10 bases, with 17 bases spanning the gap. This CDR3 is 14 amino acids long.

The J gene is TRBJ2-5, the V gene TRBV18; the match to TRBD1 covers 9 bases. Trimming removed 5 bases from V and 2 bases from J; junction bases left unmatched: 3. The CDR3 length is 14 residues. Germline lookup yields CDR1 KGHSH and CDR2 LQKENI. The CDR3 is CASSKDRGQETQYF. CDR3 sequence (DNA): TGTGCCAGCTCAAAGGACAGGGGACAAGAGACCCAGTACTTC.

This clone came up many times. The chain recombines TRBV27 with TRBJ2-3; 9 bases line up with TRBD2. V gave up 5 bases and J gave up 3 bases; unmatched junction bases: 9. Germline lookup yields CDR1 MNHEY and CDR2 SMNVEV (reference sequence). This CDR3 is 16 amino acids long. As DNA, the CDR3 is TGTGCCAGCAGTCCGTCCCTAGCGGGAACGACAGATACGCAGTATTTT. Protein: CASSPSLAGTTDTQYF.

The rearrangement uses TRBV6-5 and TRBJ2-2, with D possibly being TRBD1 (5 bases). This CDR3 region has 14 residues. Germline V gives CDR1 MNHEY, CDR2 SVGAGI. The V gene lost 6 bases and the J gene lost 1 base, with 9 bases spanning the gap. For the CDR3, the DNA is TGTGCCAGCAGGAATACAGGGAACACCGGGGAGCTGTTTTTT. Translation: CASRNTGNTGELFF.